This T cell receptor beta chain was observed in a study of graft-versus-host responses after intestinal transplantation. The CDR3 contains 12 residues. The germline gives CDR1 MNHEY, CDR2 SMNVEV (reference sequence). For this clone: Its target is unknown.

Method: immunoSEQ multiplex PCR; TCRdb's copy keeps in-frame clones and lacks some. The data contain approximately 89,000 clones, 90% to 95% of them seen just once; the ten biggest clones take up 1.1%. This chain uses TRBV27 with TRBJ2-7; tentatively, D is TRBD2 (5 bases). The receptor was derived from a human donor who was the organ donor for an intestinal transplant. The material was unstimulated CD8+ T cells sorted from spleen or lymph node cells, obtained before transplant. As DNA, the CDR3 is TGTGTCAACGCTCCTAGCAGGCACGAGCAGTACTTC. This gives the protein CVNAPSRHEQYF.